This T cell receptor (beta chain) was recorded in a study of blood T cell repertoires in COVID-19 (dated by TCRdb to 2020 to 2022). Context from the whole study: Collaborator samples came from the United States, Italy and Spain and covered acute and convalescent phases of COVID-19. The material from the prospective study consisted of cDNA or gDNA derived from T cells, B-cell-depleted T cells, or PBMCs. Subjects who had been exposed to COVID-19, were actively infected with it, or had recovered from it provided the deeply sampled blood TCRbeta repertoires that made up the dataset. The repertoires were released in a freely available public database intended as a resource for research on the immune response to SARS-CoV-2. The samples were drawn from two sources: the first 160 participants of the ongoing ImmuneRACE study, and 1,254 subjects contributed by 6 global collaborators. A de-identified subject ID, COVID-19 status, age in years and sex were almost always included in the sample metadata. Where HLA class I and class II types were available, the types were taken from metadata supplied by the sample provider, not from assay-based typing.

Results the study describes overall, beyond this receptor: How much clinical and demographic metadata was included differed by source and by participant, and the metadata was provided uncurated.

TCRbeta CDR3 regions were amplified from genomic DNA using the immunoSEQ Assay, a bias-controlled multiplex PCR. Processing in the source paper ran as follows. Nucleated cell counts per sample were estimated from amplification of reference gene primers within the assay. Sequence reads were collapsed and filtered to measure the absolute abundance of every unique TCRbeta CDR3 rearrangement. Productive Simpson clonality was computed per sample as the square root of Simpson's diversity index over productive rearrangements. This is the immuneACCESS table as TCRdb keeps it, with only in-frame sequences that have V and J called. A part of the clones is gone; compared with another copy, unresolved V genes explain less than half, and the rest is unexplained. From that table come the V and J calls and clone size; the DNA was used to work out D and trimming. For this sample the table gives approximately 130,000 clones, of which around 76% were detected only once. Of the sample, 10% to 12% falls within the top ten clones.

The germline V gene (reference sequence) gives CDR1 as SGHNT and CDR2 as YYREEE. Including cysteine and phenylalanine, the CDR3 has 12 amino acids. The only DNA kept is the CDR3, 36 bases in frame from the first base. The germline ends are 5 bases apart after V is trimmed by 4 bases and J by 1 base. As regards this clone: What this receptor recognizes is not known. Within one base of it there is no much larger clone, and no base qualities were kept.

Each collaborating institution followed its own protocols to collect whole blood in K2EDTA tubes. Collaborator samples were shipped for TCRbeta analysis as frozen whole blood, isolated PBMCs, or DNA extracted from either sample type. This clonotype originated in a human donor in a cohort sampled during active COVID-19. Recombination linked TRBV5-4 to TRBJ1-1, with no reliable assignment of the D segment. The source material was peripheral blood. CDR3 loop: CASSPWNTEAFF. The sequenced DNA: TGTGCCAGCAGCCCGTGGAACACTGAAGCTTTCTTT.